Listed below are T cell receptor beta chains from one sample, sequenced in a study of identifying expanded T cells in peripheral blood. Clones were read by immunoSEQ multiplex PCR, and TCRdb kept only the in-frame ones, dropping some. This sample carries approximately 85,000 clones, approximately 84% of them seen once, and the ten largest clones take around 18%. Sequencing input: blood. These receptors were obtained from a person aged 18 to 69 in good health. CDR3s include the opening cysteine and the closing phenylalanine or tryptophan. A D gene is named only where the DNA matches it firmly. Some rows have no size entry. The others give once, few or many, or a class for an expanded clone.

.	TRBV27	TRBJ1-5	once	TGTGCCAGCAGTTTAAGGGATGGGCCCCAGCATTTT	CASSLRDGPQHF
TRBD2	TRBV28	TRBJ2-2	.	TGTGCCAGCAGTCACTTCCCGGGACTAGCATCCTATGGGTTCGCCGGGGAGCTGTTTTTT	CASSHFPGLASYGFAGELFF
.	TRBV28	TRBJ1-4	.	TGTGCCAGCAGTTTACCCCCCCCGCCCCGTGAGACAGCAACTAATGAAAAACTGTTTTTT	CASSLPPPPRETATNEKLFF
TRBD2	TRBV7-2	TRBJ2-7	once	TGTGCCAGCAGCCCTAGGACTAGCGGGAGGAGCTCCTACGAGCAGTACTTC	CASSPRTSGRSSYEQYF
.	TRBV6-5	TRBJ2-5	.	TGTGCCAGCAGTGCACAGGGACGAGCAGAGACCCAGTACTTC	CASSAQGRAETQYF
.	TRBV10-3	TRBJ2-7	.	TGTGCCATCAGTGAGCCCCTCGGGAGAGGCGGGAATCCCTACGAGCAGTACTTC	CAISEPLGRGGNPYEQYF
TRBD2	TRBV6-5	TRBJ2-1	.	TGTGCCAGCAGTCGTGGACTAGCGGAAAATGAGCAGTTCTTC	CASSRGLAENEQFF
.	TRBV20-1	TRBJ2-1	once	TGCAGTGCCTTTAGGGGCGAGGAGCAGTTCTTC	CSAFRGEEQFF
TRBD1	TRBV18	TRBJ2-3	.	TGTGCCAGCCCAATACAGGGGGCCTCTAGCACAGATACGCAGTATTTT	CASPIQGASSTDTQYF
.	TRBV7-9	TRBJ2-7	.	TGTGCCAGCAGCGCCGGCTGGATTTCCTACGAGCAGTACTTC	CASSAGWISYEQYF
TRBD1	TRBV7-6	TRBJ1-3	.	TGTGCCAGCAGCTTAGATACAAGGCAGGGGGCTGGAAACACCATATATTTT	CASSLDTRQGAGNTIYF
TRBD1	TRBV4-3	TRBJ1-5	.	TGCGCCAGCAGCCAAAGGACAGGGGATCAGCCCCAGCATTTT	CASSQRTGDQPQHF
TRBD1	TRBV19	TRBJ1-4	.	TGTGCCAGTAGTAATCATGGGCAGGGGGCTTTTAAACTGTTTTTT	CASSNHGQGAFKLFF
TRBD2	TRBV25-1	TRBJ2-7	.	TGTGCCAGCAGTGATTCGGGACTAGCGGGATCATGGTCCTACGAGCAGTACTTC	CASSDSGLAGSWSYEQYF
TRBD1	TRBV7-2	TRBJ2-7	.	TGTGCCAGCAGCTTAGAAGGGACAGGCCTCTACGAGCAGTACTTC	CASSLEGTGLYEQYF
.	TRBV5-8	TRBJ2-6	.	TGTGCCAGCAGCTTGTTTCAGGGGACGGGCTCTGGGGCCAACGTCCTGACTTTC	CASSLFQGTGSGANVLTF
.	TRBV7-7	TRBJ2-5	.	TGTGCTAGCAGATTGGGGCAGGCGCTGGTCGAGACCCAGTACTTC	CASRLGQALVETQYF
.	TRBV7-2	TRBJ2-7	.	TGTGCCAGCAGCCGGGAGAATTCCTACGAGCAGTACTTC	CASSRENSYEQYF
.	TRBV7-6	TRBJ2-2	.	TGTGCCAGCAGCTTACGAGCTACTAGCAACACCGGGGAGCTGTTTTTT	CASSLRATSNTGELFF
TRBD1	TRBV5-1	TRBJ2-7	.	TGCGCCAGCCACGACATAGGACAGGGTTACGAGCAGTACTTC	CASHDIGQGYEQYF
.	TRBV7-2	TRBJ2-3	.	TGTGCCAGCAGCCCCCGTCCTGGGGGGACCACTGTTACGCAGTATTTT	CASSPRPGGTTVTQYF
TRBD2	TRBV28	TRBJ2-1	.	TGTGCCAGCAGTTTCCTAGCGGGGAACGAGCAGTTCTTC	CASSFLAGNEQFF
.	TRBV5-4	TRBJ2-3	.	TGTGCCAGCAGCCCCGATGGGTGGGATACGCAGTATTTT	CASSPDGWDTQYF